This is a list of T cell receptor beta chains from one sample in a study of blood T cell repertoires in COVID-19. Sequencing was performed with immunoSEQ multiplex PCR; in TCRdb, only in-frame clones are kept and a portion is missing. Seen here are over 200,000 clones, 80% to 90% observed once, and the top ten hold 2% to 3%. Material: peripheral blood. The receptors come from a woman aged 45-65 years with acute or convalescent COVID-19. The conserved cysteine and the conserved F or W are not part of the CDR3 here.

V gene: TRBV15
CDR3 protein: ATSRVTGGLAGKIYEQY

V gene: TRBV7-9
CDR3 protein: ASSPKTGINEKLF

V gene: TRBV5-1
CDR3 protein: ASSWGEREGKAITDTQY

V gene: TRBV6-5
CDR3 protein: ASSYRGLATTDTQY

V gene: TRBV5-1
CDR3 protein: ASSGTGVFSGNTIY

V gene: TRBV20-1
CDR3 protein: SASSWGGETQY

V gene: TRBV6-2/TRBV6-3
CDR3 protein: ASSLAGGTTYEQY

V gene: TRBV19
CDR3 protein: ASSKGFRGLRGYT

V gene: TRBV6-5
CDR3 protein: ASSGLAVGGDTQY

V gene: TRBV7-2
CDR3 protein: ASSLGGTAFLETQY

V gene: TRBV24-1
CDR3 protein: ATSKTSGSSSYNEQF

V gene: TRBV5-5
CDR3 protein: ASASASSYNEQF

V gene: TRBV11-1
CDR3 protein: ASIPKARNTEAF

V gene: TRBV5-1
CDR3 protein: ASSLQSGATGNTIY

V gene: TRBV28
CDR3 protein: ASSSAGTGVNEQF

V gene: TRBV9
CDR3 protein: ASSVSGGEKLF

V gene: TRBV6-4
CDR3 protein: ASSKEDRQTSNQPQH

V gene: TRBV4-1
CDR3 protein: ASSQIRTTAKNIQY

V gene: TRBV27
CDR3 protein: ASSLHSGTTNQPQH

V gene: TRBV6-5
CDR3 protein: ASSPTGLSNYGYT

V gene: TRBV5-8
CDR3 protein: ASSLGDSSNQPQH

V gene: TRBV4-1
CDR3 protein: ASSQGRGGMNEQF

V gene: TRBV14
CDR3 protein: ASSQRAGGSENEQF

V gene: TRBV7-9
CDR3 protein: ASSLGQLYGYT

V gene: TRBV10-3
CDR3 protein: AISGRDGGDYGYT

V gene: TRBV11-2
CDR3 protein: ASSFSTGELF

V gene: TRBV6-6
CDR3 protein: ASRALRSGLEQF

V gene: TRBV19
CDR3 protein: ASLGTASNQPQH

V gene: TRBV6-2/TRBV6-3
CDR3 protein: ASSSTSGPIDTQY

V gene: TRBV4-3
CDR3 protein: ASSQDPAGASTQY

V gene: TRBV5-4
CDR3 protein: ASSHAGQDADTQY

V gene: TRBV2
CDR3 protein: ASRRNTGELF

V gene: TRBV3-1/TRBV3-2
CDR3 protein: ASSQELAAKGETQY

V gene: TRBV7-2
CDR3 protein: ASSSSWSDYGYT

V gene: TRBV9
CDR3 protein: ASSVFGSGAQETQY

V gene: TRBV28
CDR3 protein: ASSFGVVSNYGYT

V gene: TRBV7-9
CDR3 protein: ASSSDWFEQF

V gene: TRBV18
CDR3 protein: ASSPPGRGDQPQH

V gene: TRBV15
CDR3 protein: ATSISGGKTEAF

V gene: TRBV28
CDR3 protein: ASSRLWGGNYGYT

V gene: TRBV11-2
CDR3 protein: ASSRSGSNYEQY

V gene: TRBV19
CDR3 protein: ASSSQPLTGTGAYNEQF

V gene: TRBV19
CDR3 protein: ASRRTGGAPGYGYT

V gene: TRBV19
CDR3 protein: ASSSLGTVYEQY

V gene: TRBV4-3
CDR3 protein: ASSYYITQGTSGSGNEQF

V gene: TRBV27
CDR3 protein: ASSFAHRGGPLH

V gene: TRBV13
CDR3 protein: ASSFRLAGAIGELF

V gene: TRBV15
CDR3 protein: ATSRAGQGVEGYT

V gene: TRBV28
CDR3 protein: ASSSPGTQGYEQY

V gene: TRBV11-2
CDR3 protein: ASSLEQRAGSYTYEQY

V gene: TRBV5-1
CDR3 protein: ASSRQGASTDTQY